Listed below are T cell receptor beta chains from one sample, sequenced in a study of blood T cell repertoires in COVID-19. The assay was immunoSEQ multiplex PCR, and TCRdb's table has in-frame clones only and misses some. The table records a few hundred thousand clones, around 88% of them present only once. The source material was peripheral blood. Receptors originate from a woman between 50 and 59 years old with COVID-19, enrolled during active disease. Each CDR3 is given with its conserved first and last residue. Fields, in order: D gene, clone size, CDR3 length, V gene, J gene, CDR3 DNA, CDR3 protein. D genes are given only for firm matches. For some rows the clone size is stated as once, few or many, or as a class when expanded; others skip it.

.	.	15	TRBV5-4	TRBJ2-7	TGTGCCAGCAGCCCCCCTGGGCCCACAACCTACGAGCAGTACTTC	CASSPPGPTTYEQYF
.	.	11	TRBV29-1	TRBJ1-2	TGCAGCGTCCGACTCATTCGGGGCTACACCTTC	CSVRLIRGYTF
TRBD1	.	12	TRBV2	TRBJ1-1	TGTGCCAGCAGCTCGGACAGGGGGAAAGCTTTCTTT	CASSSDRGKAFF
.	.	14	TRBV6-1	TRBJ2-3	TGTGCCAGCAGTGAAGGCGGACTCACAGATACGCAGTATTTT	CASSEGGLTDTQYF
TRBD1	.	15	TRBV19	TRBJ1-1	TGTGCCAGTAGTATCGACGGGACAGGGTTAACTGAAGCTTTCTTT	CASSIDGTGLTEAFF
TRBD2	.	13	TRBV30	TRBJ2-3	TGTGCCTGGTCGCGGGGGAGCACAGATACGCAGTATTTT	CAWSRGSTDTQYF
TRBD1	.	14	TRBV19	TRBJ1-1	TGTGCCAGTACTAACCTCCGGGACAGGGGGCAAGCTTTCTTT	CASTNLRDRGQAFF
.	.	15	TRBV30	TRBJ1-2	TGTGCCTGGAGTGTATTAGGGAGGGGGGCCAGGGGCTACACCTTC	CAWSVLGRGARGYTF
TRBD1	few	15	TRBV2	TRBJ2-3	TGTGCCAGCAGTGTCACGGGACAGGTTACAGATACGCAGTATTTT	CASSVTGQVTDTQYF
TRBD1	.	13	TRBV25-1	TRBJ1-4	TGTGCCAGCAGTGCGACAGGGTATGAAAAACTGTTTTTT	CASSATGYEKLFF
TRBD1	few	13	TRBV29-1	TRBJ1-1	TGCAGCGTTCCCGGGACAGGGAACACTGAAGCTTTCTTT	CSVPGTGNTEAFF
.	.	14	TRBV29-1	TRBJ1-1	TGCAGCGTCCCCAGCGTTATCGAGAACACTGAAGCTTTCTTT	CSVPSVIENTEAFF
TRBD1	.	11	TRBV5-1	TRBJ2-7	TGCGCCAGCAGCTCTGGACAGGGGCTCGCCTTC	CASSSGQGLAF
.	.	15	TRBV5-6	TRBJ2-1	TGTGCCAGCAGCTTTCCGGCAGGGGGAGGCAATGAGCAGTTCTTC	CASSFPAGGGNEQFF
TRBD1	few	14	TRBV2	TRBJ1-2	TGTGCCAGCAACCCCGACAGGGTGGAGTATGGCTACACCTTC	CASNPDRVEYGYTF
TRBD2	once	14	TRBV18	TRBJ2-1	TGTGCCAGCTCAGGGCGGGGGGCGGACAATGAGCAGTTCTTC	CASSGRGADNEQFF